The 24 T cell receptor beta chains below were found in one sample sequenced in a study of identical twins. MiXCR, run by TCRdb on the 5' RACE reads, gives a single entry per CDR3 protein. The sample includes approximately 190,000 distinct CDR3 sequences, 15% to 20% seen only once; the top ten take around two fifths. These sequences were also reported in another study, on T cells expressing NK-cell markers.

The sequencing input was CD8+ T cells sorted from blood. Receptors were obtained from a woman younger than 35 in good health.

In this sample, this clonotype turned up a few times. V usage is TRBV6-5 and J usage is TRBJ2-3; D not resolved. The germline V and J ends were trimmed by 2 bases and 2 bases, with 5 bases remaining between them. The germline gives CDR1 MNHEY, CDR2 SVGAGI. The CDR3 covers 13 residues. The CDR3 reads CASSYGITDTQYF. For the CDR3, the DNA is TGTGCCAGCAGTTACGGCATCACAGATACGCAGTATTTT.

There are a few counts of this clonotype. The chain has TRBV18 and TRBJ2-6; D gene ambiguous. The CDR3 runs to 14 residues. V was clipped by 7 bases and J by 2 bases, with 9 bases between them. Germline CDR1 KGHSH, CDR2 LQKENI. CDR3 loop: CASYGETGANVLTF. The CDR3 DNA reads TGTGCCAGCTATGGAGAGACTGGGGCCAACGTCCTGACTTTC. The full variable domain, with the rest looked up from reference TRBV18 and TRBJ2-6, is NAGVMQNPRHLVRRRGQEARLRCSPMKGHSHVYWYRQLPEEGLKFMVYLQKENIIDESGMPKERFSAEFPKEGPSILRIQQVVRGDSAAYFCASYGETGANVLTFGAGSRLTVL.

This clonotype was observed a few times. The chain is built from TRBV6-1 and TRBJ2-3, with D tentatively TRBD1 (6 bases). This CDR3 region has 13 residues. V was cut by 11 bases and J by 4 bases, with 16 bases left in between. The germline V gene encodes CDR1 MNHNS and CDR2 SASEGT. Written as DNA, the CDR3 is TGTGCCGGGGGCTCTCTCTTGGCAGATACGCAGTATTTT. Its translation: CAGGSLLADTQYF.

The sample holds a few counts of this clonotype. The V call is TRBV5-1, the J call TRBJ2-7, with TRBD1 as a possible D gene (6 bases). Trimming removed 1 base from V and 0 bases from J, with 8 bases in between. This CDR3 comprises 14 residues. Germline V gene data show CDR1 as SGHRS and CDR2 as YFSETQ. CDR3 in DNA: TGCGCCAGCAGCTTGAACAGGGCCTCCTACGAGCAGTACTTC. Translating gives CASSLNRASYEQYF.

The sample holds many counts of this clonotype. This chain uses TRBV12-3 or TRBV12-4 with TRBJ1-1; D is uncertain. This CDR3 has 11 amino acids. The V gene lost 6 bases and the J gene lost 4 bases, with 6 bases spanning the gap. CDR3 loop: CASSPSTEAFF. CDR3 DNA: TGTGCCAGCAGCCCGAGCACTGAAGCTTTCTTT.

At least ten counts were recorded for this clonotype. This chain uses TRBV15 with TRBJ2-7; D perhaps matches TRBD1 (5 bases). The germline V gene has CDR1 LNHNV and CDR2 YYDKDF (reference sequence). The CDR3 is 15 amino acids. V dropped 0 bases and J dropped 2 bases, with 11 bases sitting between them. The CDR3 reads CATSRDLDSAYEQYF. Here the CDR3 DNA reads TGTGCCACCAGCAGAGATCTCGACAGTGCCTACGAGCAGTACTTC.

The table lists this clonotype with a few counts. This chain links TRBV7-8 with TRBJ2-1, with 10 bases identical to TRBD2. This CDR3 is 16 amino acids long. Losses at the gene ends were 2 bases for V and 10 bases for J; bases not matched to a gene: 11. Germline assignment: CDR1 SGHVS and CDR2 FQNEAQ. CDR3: CASSLMPSGSVWEQFF. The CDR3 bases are TGTGCCAGCAGCTTAATGCCTAGCGGGAGTGTATGGGAGCAGTTCTTC.

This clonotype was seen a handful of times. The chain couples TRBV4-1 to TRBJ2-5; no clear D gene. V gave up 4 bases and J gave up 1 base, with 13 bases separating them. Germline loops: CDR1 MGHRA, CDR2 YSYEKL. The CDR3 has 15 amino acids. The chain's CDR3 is CASSLILRPQETQYF. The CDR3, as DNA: TGCGCCAGCAGCCTAATTCTTCGCCCCCAAGAGACCCAGTACTTC.

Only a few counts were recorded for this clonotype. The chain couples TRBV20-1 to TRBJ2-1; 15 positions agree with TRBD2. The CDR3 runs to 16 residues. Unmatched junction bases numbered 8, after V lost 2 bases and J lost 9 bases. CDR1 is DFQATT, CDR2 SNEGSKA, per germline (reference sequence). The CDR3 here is CSARSRTSGRVGEQFF. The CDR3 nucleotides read TGCAGTGCTAGATCACGGACTAGCGGGAGGGTAGGTGAGCAGTTCTTC.

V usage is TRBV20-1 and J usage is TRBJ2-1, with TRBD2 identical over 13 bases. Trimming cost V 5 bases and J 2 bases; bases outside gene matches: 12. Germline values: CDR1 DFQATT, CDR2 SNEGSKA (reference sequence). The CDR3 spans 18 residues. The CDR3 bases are TGCAGTGCTCTTACCTGGAAGACTAGCGGGAGGACCTACAATGAGCAGTTCTTC. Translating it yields CSALTWKTSGRTYNEQFF.

The CDR3 loop is CGTQRWQETQYF. In nucleotides, the CDR3 is TGTGGAACCCAGCGGTGGCAAGAGACCCAGTACTTC. The rearrangement joins TRBV28 to TRBJ2-5; possibly TRBD2 for D (5 bases). CDR1 MDHEN and CDR2 SYDVKM come from the germline V gene. This CDR3 is built from 12 residues.

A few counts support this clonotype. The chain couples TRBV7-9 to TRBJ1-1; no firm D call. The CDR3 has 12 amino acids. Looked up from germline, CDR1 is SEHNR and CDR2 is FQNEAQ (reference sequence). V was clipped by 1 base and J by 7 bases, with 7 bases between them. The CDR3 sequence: CASSLVKLEAFF. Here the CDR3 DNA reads TGTGCCAGCAGCTTAGTAAAACTTGAAGCTTTCTTT.

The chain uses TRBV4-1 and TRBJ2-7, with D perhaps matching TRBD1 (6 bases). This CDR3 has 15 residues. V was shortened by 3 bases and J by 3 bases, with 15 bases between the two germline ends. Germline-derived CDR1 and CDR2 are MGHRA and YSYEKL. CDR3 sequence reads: CASSHARTVNYEQYF. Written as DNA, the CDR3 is TGCGCCAGCAGCCATGCCAGGACAGTCAACTACGAGCAGTACTTC.

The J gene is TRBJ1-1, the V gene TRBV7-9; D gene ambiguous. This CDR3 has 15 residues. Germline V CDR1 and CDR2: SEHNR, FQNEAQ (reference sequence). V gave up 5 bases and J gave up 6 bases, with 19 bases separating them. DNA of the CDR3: TGTGCCAGCAGCAAAACGACCTCCGTAGTCGCTGAAGCTTTCTTT. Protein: CASSKTTSVVAEAFF. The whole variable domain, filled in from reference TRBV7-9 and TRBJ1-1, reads DTGVSQNPRHKITKRGQNVTFRCDPISEHNRLYWYRQTLGQGPEFLTYFQNEAQLEKSRLLSDRFSAERPKGSFSTLEIQRTEQGDSAMYLCASSKTTSVVAEAFFGQGTRLTVV.

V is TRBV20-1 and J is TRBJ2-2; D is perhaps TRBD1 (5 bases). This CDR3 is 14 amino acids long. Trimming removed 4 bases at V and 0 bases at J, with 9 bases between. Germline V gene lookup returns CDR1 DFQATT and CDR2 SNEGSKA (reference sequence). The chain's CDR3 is CSAKDTTNTGELFF. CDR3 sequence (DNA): TGCAGTGCTAAGGACACAACGAACACCGGGGAGCTGTTTTTT.

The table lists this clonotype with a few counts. CDR3 residues: CSVVGSQGASGANVLTF. Written as DNA, the CDR3 is TGCAGCGTTGTCGGCTCTCAGGGAGCTTCTGGGGCCAACGTCCTGACTTTC. The genes are TRBV29-1 and TRBJ2-6, with D perhaps TRBD1 or TRBD2 (5 bases each). V was cut by 4 bases and J by 1 base, with 17 bases left in between. Germline CDR1 SQVTM, CDR2 ANQGSEA. The CDR3 contains 17 residues. Full variable domain (rest looked up from reference TRBV29-1 and TRBJ2-6): SAVISQKPSRDICQRGTSLTIQCQVDSQVTMMFWYRQQPGQSLTLIATANQGSEATYESGFVIDKFPISRPNLTFSTLTVSNMSPEDSSIYLCSVVGSQGASGANVLTFGAGSRLTVL.

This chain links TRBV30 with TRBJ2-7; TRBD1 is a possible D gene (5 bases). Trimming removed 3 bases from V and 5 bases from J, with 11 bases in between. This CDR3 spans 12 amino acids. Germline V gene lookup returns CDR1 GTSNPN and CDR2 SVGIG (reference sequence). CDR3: CAWSRVLDEQYF. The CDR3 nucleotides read TGTGCCTGGAGCAGGGTTCTCGACGAGCAGTACTTC.

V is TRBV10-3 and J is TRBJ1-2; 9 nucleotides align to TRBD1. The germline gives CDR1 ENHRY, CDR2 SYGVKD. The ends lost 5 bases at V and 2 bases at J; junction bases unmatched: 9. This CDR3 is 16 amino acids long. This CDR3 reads CAISPGQGVENYGYTF. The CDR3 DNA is TGTGCCATCAGTCCGGGACAGGGTGTAGAGAACTATGGCTACACCTTC.

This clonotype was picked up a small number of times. In nucleotides, the CDR3 is TGCGCCAGCAGCCTATCCCGGACAGTTGTTGAGCAGTTCTTC. Protein sequence: CASSLSRTVVEQFF. The chain recombines TRBV4-3 with TRBJ2-1, with a tentative D call TRBD1 (6 bases). Germline loops: CDR1 LGHNA, CDR2 YSLEER. This CDR3 comprises 14 residues. Trimming pared 4 bases from V and 9 bases from J, leaving 16 bases between.

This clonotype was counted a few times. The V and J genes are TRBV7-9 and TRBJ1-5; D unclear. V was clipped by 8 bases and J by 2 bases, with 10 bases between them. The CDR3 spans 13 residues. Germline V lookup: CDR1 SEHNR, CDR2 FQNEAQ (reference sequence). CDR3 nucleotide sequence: TGTGCCAGCCAGGACCGGGGCAATCAGCCCCAGCATTTT. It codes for CASQDRGNQPQHF. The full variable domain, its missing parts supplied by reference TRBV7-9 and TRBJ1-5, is DTGVSQNPRHKITKRGQNVTFRCDPISEHNRLYWYRQTLGQGPEFLTYFQNEAQLEKSRLLSDRFSAERPKGSFSTLEIQRTEQGDSAMYLCASQDRGNQPQHFGDGTRLSIL.

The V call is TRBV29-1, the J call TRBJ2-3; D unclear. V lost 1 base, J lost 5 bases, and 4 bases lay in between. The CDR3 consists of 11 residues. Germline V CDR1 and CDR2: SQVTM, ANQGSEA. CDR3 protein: CSVEVVDTQYF. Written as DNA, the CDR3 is TGCAGCGTTGAAGTAGTAGATACGCAGTATTTT.

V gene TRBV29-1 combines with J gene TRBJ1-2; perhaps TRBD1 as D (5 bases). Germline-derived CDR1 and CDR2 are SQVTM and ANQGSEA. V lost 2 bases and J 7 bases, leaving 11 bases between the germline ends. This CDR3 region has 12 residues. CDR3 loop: CSVERGRAGYTF. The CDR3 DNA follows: TGCAGCGTTGAACGGGGCAGGGCTGGCTACACCTTC.

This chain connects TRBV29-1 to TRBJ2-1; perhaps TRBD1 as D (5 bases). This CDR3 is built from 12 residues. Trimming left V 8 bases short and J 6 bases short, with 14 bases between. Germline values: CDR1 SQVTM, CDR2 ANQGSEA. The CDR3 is CSIPPGPNEQFF. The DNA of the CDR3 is TGCAGCATACCCCCAGGGCCCAATGAGCAGTTCTTC.

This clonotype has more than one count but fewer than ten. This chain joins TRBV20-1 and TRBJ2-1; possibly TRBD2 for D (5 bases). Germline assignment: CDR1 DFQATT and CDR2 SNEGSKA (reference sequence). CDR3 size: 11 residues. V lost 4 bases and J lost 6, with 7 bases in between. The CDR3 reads CSAKEANEQFF. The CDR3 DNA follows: TGCAGTGCTAAGGAGGCCAATGAGCAGTTCTTC.